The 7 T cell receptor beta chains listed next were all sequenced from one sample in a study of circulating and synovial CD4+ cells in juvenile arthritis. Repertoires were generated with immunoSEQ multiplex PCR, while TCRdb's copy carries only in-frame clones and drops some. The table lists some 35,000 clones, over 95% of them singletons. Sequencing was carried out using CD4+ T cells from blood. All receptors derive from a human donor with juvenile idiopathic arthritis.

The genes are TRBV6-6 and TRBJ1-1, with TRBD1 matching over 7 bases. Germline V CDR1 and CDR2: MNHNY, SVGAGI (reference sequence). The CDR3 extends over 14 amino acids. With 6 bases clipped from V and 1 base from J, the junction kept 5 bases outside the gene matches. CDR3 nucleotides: TGTGCCAGCAGGGACGGGACAGCGAACACTGAAGCTTTCTTT. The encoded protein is CASRDGTANTEAFF.

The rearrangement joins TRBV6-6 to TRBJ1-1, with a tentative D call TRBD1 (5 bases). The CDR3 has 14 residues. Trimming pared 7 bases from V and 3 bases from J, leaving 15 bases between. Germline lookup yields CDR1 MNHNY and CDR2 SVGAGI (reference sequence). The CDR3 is CASTIGGRDTEAFF. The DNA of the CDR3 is TGTGCCAGCACAATCGGGGGGAGGGACACTGAAGCTTTCTTT.

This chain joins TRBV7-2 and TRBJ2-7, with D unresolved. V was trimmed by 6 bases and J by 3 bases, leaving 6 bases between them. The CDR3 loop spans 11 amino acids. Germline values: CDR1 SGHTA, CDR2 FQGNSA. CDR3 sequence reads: CASRLHYEQYF. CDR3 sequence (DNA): TGTGCCAGCAGACTCCACTACGAGCAGTACTTC.

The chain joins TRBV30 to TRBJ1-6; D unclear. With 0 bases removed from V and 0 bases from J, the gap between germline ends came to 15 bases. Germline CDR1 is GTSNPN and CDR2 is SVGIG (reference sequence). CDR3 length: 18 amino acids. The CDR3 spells CAWSVLVGGRSYNSPLHF. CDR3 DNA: TGTGCCTGGAGTGTACTGGTCGGCGGCCGCTCCTATAATTCACCCCTCCACTTT.

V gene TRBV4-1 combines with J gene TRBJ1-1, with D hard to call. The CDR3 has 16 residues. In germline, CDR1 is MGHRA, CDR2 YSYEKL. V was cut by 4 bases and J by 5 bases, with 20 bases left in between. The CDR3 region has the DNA TGCGCCAGCAGCCCCCCGAGACGGGGTTCGGATACTGAAGCTTTCTTT. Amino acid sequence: CASSPPRRGSDTEAFF.

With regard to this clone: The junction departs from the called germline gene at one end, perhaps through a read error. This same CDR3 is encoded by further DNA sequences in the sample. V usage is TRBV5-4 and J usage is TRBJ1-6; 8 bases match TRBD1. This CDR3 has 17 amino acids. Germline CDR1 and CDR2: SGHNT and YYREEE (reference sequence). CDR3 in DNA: TGTGCCAGCAGCTTTTATCCCCGGGACAGGAATAATTCCCCCCTCCACTTT. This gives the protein CASSFYPRDRNNSPLHF.

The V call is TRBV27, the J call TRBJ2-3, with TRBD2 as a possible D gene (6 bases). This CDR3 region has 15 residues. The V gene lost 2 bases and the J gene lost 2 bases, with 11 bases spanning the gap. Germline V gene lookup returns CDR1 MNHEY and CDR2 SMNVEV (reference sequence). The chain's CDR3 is CASSLRQGLTDTQYF. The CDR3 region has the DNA TGTGCCAGCAGTTTAAGGCAGGGACTCACAGATACGCAGTATTTT.